This T cell receptor (beta chain) is from a study of blood T cell repertoires in COVID-19 (dated by TCRdb to 2019 to 2021). Regarding the research as a whole: The collaborator samples originated in the United States, Italy and Spain and spanned the acute and convalescent phases of COVID-19. The material from the prospective study consisted of cDNA or gDNA derived from T cells, B-cell-depleted T cells, or PBMCs. The dataset comprised deeply sampled blood TCRbeta repertoires from subjects exposed to, actively infected with, or recovered from COVID-19. Samples were obtained from the ongoing ImmuneRACE study (first 160 participants) and from 1,200 or so subjects provided by 6 global collaborators. The sample metadata nearly always contained a de-identified subject ID, COVID-19 status, age in years and sex. The repertoires were made available in a free public database intended to serve as a resource for research on the immune response to SARS-CoV-2. HLA class I and class II types, where available, came from metadata supplied by the sample provider rather than from assay-based typing.

TCRbeta CDR3 regions were amplified from genomic DNA by means of the immunoSEQ Assay, a bias-controlled multiplex PCR. In the authors' own workflow: The number of nucleated cells in each sample was estimated by amplification of reference gene primers within the assay. To quantify the absolute abundance of each unique TCRbeta CDR3 rearrangement, sequence reads were collapsed and filtered. Productive Simpson clonality was computed per sample as the square root of Simpson's diversity index over productive rearrangements. Not all clones reach the TCRdb copy of this immuneACCESS table, which keeps in-frame sequences only. Checked studies attribute under half of the gap to unresolved V genes and leave the rest unexplained. Clonal size and the V and J genes are those of that table, whereas D and trimming came from the DNA. This sample gives some 100,000 clones in total; 80% to 90% of them show up just once. The top ten clones comprise around 2% of the sample.

What the research found in general, with its limitations: The amount of clinical and demographic metadata varied by source and participant and was provided uncurated.

Turning to this clone: The antigen it recognizes is unknown. No clone much larger than this one lies a single base away; base qualities are absent.

One collaborating source in Seattle enrolled patients while the patients were actively infected and followed the patients over time throughout the course of disease. Collaborating institutions collected whole blood in K2EDTA tubes following their own protocols. For TCRbeta analysis, collaborator samples were shipped as frozen whole blood, as isolated PBMCs, or as DNA extracted from either sample type. The germline V and J ends show losses of 3 bases and 6 bases respectively, and no gene match explains 3 bases of the junction. The CDR3 spans 15 residues, from the cysteine through the phenylalanine. The only DNA kept is the CDR3, 45 bases in frame from the first base. CDR1 LGHNA and CDR2 YNFKEQ are derived from the germline V gene.

The sequencing input was peripheral blood. The sequence was collected from a man aged 45-65 years with COVID-19, enrolled during active disease. The rearrangement joined TRBV4-2 to TRBJ2-2, with 11 middle bases fitting TRBD1. The CDR3 protein sequence reads: CASSHWDRGAGELFF. The nucleotide sequence is given as TGTGCCAGCAGCCACTGGGACAGGGGGGCCGGGGAGCTGTTTTTT.